Below, one T cell receptor beta chain is given with its context. This specimen comes from a study of CD8 T cells in Susac syndrome. TEMRA cells were FACS-enriched, unlike CD8+ and CD4+ T cells, which were negatively isolated. Reverse transcription of roughly 0.45 to 1 ug RNA used random hexamers. One entry per CDR3 protein results from TCRdb running MiXCR on the immunoSEQ multiplex PCR reads. The sample holds some 160,000 distinct CDR3 sequences, 92% seen once. V was clipped by 5 bases and J by 7 bases; unmatched bases: 5. CDR1 and CDR2 from the germline V gene are ENHRY and SYGVKD. The CDR3 is 13 residues long.

This clonotype was obtained from a human donor in good health. The rearrangement links TRBV10-3 to TRBJ2-7; TRBD1 agrees at 10 bases. The sample comprised CD4+ T cells from PBMCs. CDR3 protein: CAISRDRGEEQYF. DNA of the CDR3: TGTGCCATCAGTAGGGACAGGGGTGAAGAGCAGTACTTC.